The 29 T cell receptor delta chains below all came from one sample that was sequenced in a study of γδ T cells in repeated Plasmodium falciparum infection. TCRdb reanalyzed the multiplex PCR reads using CATT. The sample holds some 100,000 delta-chain clones, under 1.5% seen once. Bulk repertoires came from Vgamma9/Vdelta2+ or Vdelta2-negative gammadelta T cells flow-sorted from PBMC. The sample consisted of gamma-delta T cells from blood. All receptors come from a pool of human donors (malaria-infected and uninfected, not separated).

This clone showed up just a few times. For this DNA, TCRdb reports the protein of a much larger clone, which diverges at residue 13, most likely from a read error; the protein presented here is translated directly from the DNA. The rearrangement joins TRDV1 to TRDJ1; perhaps TRDD3 as D (5 bases). The J gene, missing from TCRdb, was assigned here through DNA to germline matching. The CDR3 runs to 19 residues. The germline CDR1 and CDR2 sequences are TSWWSYY and QGS. Deletions cut 2 bases from V and 0 bases from J, with 22 bases between. CDR3 sequence reads: CALGETWGPSGKHTDKLIF. In nucleotides, the CDR3 is TGTGCTCTTGGGGAAACGTGGGGTCCCTCAGGGAAGCACACCGATAAACTCATCTTT.

This clone has just a few counts. The TCRdb record carries a much larger clone's protein, which differs from this DNA's translation at residue 5; a read error is the likely cause, and the protein listed here is the DNA translation. The V call is TRDV1, the J call TRDJ1, with 8 bases aligning to TRDD2. This CDR3 contains 18 residues. The V gene end was trimmed by 7 bases and the J gene end by 9 bases; junction bases not matched to a gene: 25. CDR1 is TSWWSYY, CDR2 QGS, per germline. DNA for the CDR3: TGTGCTCTTGCCGCCGGGCTTCCTACTCCCCTACCCCTAGAACAACTCATCTTT. This gives the protein CALAAGLPTPLPLEQLIF.

This clone was counted many times. A clone one base away is much larger, so this may be a read error. The V gene call reads TRDV1; no J gene was called; the table's D call, TRDD3, was not checked against the DNA. Per the germline V gene, CDR1 is TSWWSYY and CDR2 is QGS. CDR3 size: 18 residues. The CDR3 reads CALGEGVPLGDTTRKLIF. The CDR3 bases are TGTGCTCTTGGGGAAGGGGTCCCACTGGGGGATACAACTAGAAAACTCATCTTC.

The genes are TRDV1 and TRDJ1; maybe TRDD3 (6 bases). TCRdb gives no J gene; it was assigned here by matching the DNA to germline. This CDR3 region has 19 residues. The ends were cut back, 0 bases at V and 2 bases at J, with 22 bases in the middle. CDR1 and CDR2 from the germline V gene are TSWWSYY and QGS. For the CDR3, the DNA is TGTGCTCTTGGGGAACTTCCGTTTGGGGTCCGGGGGAGAACCGATAAACTCATCTTT. It is translated as CALGELPFGVRGRTDKLIF.

In this sample, this clone turned up many times. This chain links TRDV1 with TRDJ1; TRDD3 matches at 8 bases. Assignment of the J gene here rests on matching the DNA to germline, because TCRdb gives none. V lost 0 bases and J lost 0; bases outside the gene matches: 12. The CDR3 has 19 amino acids. CDR1 and CDR2 from the germline V gene are TSWWSYY and QGS. The CDR3 sequence is CALGELNGLGAPYTDKLIF. CDR3 DNA: TGTGCTCTTGGGGAACTAAATGGACTGGGGGCCCCGTACACCGATAAACTCATCTTT.

This clone was counted only a few times. With only one base between it and a far larger clone, this is likely a read error. The sample carries other DNA sequences with the same CDR3. The chain links TRDV2 to TRDJ1; 7 positions agree with TRDD3. The J gene was not available in TCRdb and was assigned here by matching the DNA to germline segments. V trimming: 3 bases; J trimming: 7 bases; junction bases outside the gene matches: 10. The CDR3 is 14 amino acids. Germline V gene data show CDR1 as GEAIGNYY and CDR2 as EKD. The CDR3, as DNA: TGTGCCTGTGACGCGACTCACCCTGGGGGTAAACTCATCTTT. It specifies CACDATHPGGKLIF.

Notes on this clone: Since a far larger clone is one base different, this is likely a read error. This sample includes further DNA sequences coding for the same CDR3. The V and J genes are TRDV1 and TRDJ1, with 11 nucleotides matching TRDD3. Germline CDR1 and CDR2: TSWWSYY and QGS. The CDR3 is made up of 16 amino acids. CDR3 residues: CALGELSFWGIQKLIF. CDR3 DNA sequence: TGTGCTCTTGGGGAACTCTCCTTCTGGGGGATACAAAAACTCATCTTC.

Concerning this clone: One base separates it from a far larger clone, so it is likely a read error. At the DNA level, this CDR3 is encoded by other sequences in the same sample as well. The CDR3 region is CACDTKSGSDKLIF. Written as DNA, the CDR3 is TGTGCCTGTGACACGAAGTCCGGGAGCGACAAACTCATCTTT. V usage is TRDV2 and J usage is TRDJ1; D gene unclear. Assignment of the J gene here rests on matching the DNA to germline, because TCRdb gives none. From germline, CDR1 is GEAIGNYY and CDR2 EKD. V was clipped by 1 base and J by 8 bases, with 16 bases between them. The CDR3 runs 14 residues.

This clone was seen only a few times. This likely reflects a read error, since a far larger clone is one base away. Other DNA variants within this sample encode the same CDR3. CDR3 sequence (DNA): TGTGCTCTTGGGGAACTTGGGGACGCGTACTGGGGGATTGGAACCGATAAACTCATCTTT. Translating it yields CALGELGDAYWGIGTDKLIF. The chain recombines TRDV1 with TRDJ1; 10 bases are shared with TRDD3. The J gene, missing from TCRdb, was assigned here through DNA to germline matching. V was clipped by 0 bases and J by 2 bases; unmatched bases: 15. The length of the CDR3 is 20 residues. Per germline, CDR1 TSWWSYY and CDR2 QGS.

This clone is termed medium-sized. Other DNA sequences from this sample encode an identical CDR3 as well. V is TRDV2 and J is TRDJ1; 10 bases are shared with TRDD3. Germline assignment: CDR1 GEAIGNYY and CDR2 EKD. This CDR3 is 18 amino acids long. J was trimmed by 0 bases and V by 3 bases; bases with no gene match: 12. The CDR3 protein is CACDPSRGIREYTDKLIF. The CDR3 DNA sequence: TGTGCCTGTGACCCTAGTCGGGGGATACGCGAGTACACCGATAAACTCATCTTT.

This clone appeared a few times. TCRdb's listed protein matches a much larger clone and diverges from this DNA's translation at residue 13, likely through a read error; the protein shown comes from the DNA. The chain employs TRDV1 and TRDJ1; weak D call: TRDD2 (6 bases). Germline-derived CDR1 and CDR2 are TSWWSYY and QGS. CDR3 length: 23 residues. Trimming cost V 3 bases and J 0 bases, with 35 bases left between them. CDR3 amino acids: CALGDGSDPTFRSPGRNTDKLIF. Written as DNA, the CDR3 is TGTGCTCTTGGGGATGGGAGTGATCCTACATTCCGGAGCCCCGGAAGGAACACCGATAAACTCATCTTT.

Comments on this clone: The protein that TCRdb holds for this DNA derives from a much larger clone and differs from the translated DNA at residue 9, which likely indicates a read error; the protein shown here is translated from the DNA. V and J are TRDV1 and TRDJ1; D may be TRDD3 (6 bases). TCRdb gives no J gene; it was assigned here by matching the DNA to germline. The germline V gene encodes CDR1 TSWWSYY and CDR2 QGS. V dropped 6 bases and J dropped 0 bases, with 26 bases sitting between them. This CDR3 contains 19 residues. In DNA, the CDR3 is TGTGCTCTTGGCCGTAGGCAACTCCGGGGGACATTAGACACCGATAAACTCATCTTT. Protein product: CALGRRQLRGTLDTDKLIF.

Comments on this clone: The protein in TCRdb stems from a much larger clone and differs at residue 5 from this DNA's translation, likely a read error; here the protein is translated from the DNA. The chain links TRDV2 to TRDJ1; TRDD3 matches at 7 bases. The J segment lost 7 bases and the V segment lost 3 bases, leaving 28 bases of the junction unmatched. CDR1 and CDR2 from the germline V gene are GEAIGNYY and EKD. This CDR3 has 20 amino acids. CDR3 coding DNA: TGTGCCTGTGACGCTATTCTTCCGATCGGGGGATCTCGGGAAAGGGGTAAACTCATCTTT. Its protein product is CACDAILPIGGSRERGKLIF.

Details on this clone: The protein recorded in TCRdb matches a much larger clone and deviates from this DNA's translation at residue 10, suggesting a read error; the protein here is obtained by translating the DNA. This chain joins TRDV2 and TRDJ2, with 9 bases identical to TRDD3. The J gene was not available in TCRdb and was assigned here by matching the DNA to germline segments. The CDR3 extends over 13 amino acids. Germline V CDR1 and CDR2: GEAIGNYY, EKD. The CDR3 DNA follows: TGTGCCTGTGACTGGGGGATAACAGCACGACTCTTCTTT. This codes for CACDWGITARLFF.

This clone was counted between two and nine times. TCRdb attributes to this sequence the protein of a much larger clone, which differs from the DNA translation at residue 5; a read error is likely, and the protein displayed is translated from the DNA. This rearrangement joins TRDV2 to TRDJ3; 8 positions agree with TRDD3. The J gene, left out of TCRdb, was set here by checking the DNA against germline. The CDR3 runs to 22 residues. CDR1 and CDR2 (germline): GEAIGNYY, EKD. Trimming took 2 bases from V and 3 from J; bases not matched to a gene: 20. DNA of the CDR3: TGTGCCTGTGACATCGTGTCCCTGGGGGAGACAAACGGGGTCTGGGACACCCGACAGATGTTTTTC. It translates to CACDIVSLGETNGVWDTRQMFF.

This clone was recorded at least ten times. This sample also contains other DNA sequences that code for the same CDR3. The V gene is TRDV2, the J gene TRDJ1, with a tentative D call TRDD3 (5 bases). The germline V gene has CDR1 GEAIGNYY and CDR2 EKD. There are 16 residues in the CDR3. Between the trimmed V and J ends, which lost 3 bases and 0 bases, there was a span of 16 bases. CDR3 coding DNA: TGTGCCTGTGACGCCTTGAGCGGGGGGTACACCGATAAACTCATCTTT. Translated: CACDALSGGYTDKLIF.

This clone was seen many times. The chain joins TRDV1 to TRDJ1, with TRDD3 matching over 11 bases. V was clipped by 4 bases and J by 0 bases; unmatched bases: 25. Germline V CDR1 and CDR2: TSWWSYY, QGS. The CDR3 is 23 residues long. This chain's CDR3 is CALGGTTKVLGDRGDPYTDKLIF. CDR3 coding DNA: TGTGCTCTTGGGGGGACAACAAAGGTACTGGGGGATAGGGGGGATCCGTACACCGATAAACTCATCTTT.

A few counts support this clone. One base separates it from a far larger clone, so it is likely a read error. The sample contains more than one DNA sequence encoding this CDR3. The V gene is TRDV2; the J gene was not called; the D segment call TRDD3 is taken from the table without a DNA check. The CDR3 has 15 residues. Germline CDR1 reads GEAIGNYY; CDR2 reads EKD. The DNA for the CDR3 is TGTGCCTGTGACACCGTGGGGGATAGGGCCGATAAGCTCATCTTT. Its protein is CACDTVGDRADKLIF.

In its sample, this clone was seen a few times. This is likely an artifact of a read error, given a far larger clone one base away. The identical CDR3 is also encoded by other nucleotide sequences in the sample. The chain employs TRDV2 and TRDJ1; a weak D match, TRDD3 (5 bases). Here the J gene came from matching the DNA to germline, since TCRdb omits it. The CDR3 sequence is 15 residues long. Germline loops: CDR1 GEAIGNYY, CDR2 EKD. CDR3 coding DNA: TGCGCCTGTGACACCGGCCTGGGCCTCAATCGACAACTCATCTTT. Translating it yields CACDTGLGLNRQLIF.

This clone has at least ten counts. The V call is TRDV2, the J call TRDJ1; a weak D match, TRDD3 (6 bases). With 0 bases removed from V and 8 bases from J, the gap between germline ends came to 21 bases. From germline, CDR1 is GEAIGNYY and CDR2 EKD. The CDR3 has 16 amino acids. The CDR3 DNA reads as TGTGCCTGTGACACCGTTGGTAGGGGGGAGCCCACCAAACTCATCTTT. This codes for CACDTVGRGEPTKLIF.

In its sample, this clone was seen many times. This likely stems from a read error, as it lies one base from a far larger clone. Different DNA sequences within this sample yield the same CDR3. Here the CDR3 DNA reads TGTGCCTGTGACACCGTGGGAGCCTCGTACACCGATAAACTCATCTTT. As protein: CACDTVGASYTDKLIF. The J gene is TRDJ1, the V gene TRDV2; D remains unclear. Here the J gene was assigned by germline matching of the DNA, as TCRdb has none. CDR1 is GEAIGNYY, CDR2 EKD, per germline. With 0 bases removed from V and 0 bases from J, the gap between germline ends came to 13 bases. The CDR3 runs 16 residues.

Comment on this clone: One base separates it from a far larger clone, so it is likely a read error. Other DNA sequences of this sample code for an identical CDR3. DNA of the CDR3: TGTGCCTGTGACACTAATCAACTGGGGGATACAACGGATTACACCGATAAACTCATCTTT. This codes for CACDTNQLGDTTDYTDKLIF. This chain joins TRDV2 and TRDJ1; 12 positions match TRDD3. As TCRdb names no J gene, one was assigned here on the basis of a DNA match to germline. Trimming removed 1 base from V and 0 bases from J; junction bases left unmatched: 14. The CDR3 is made up of 20 amino acids. Germline CDR1 is GEAIGNYY and CDR2 is EKD.

This clone was observed a few times. This sequence is one base from a far larger clone and is likely a read error. Additional DNA sequences in this sample encode the identical CDR3. The V call is TRDV2, the J call TRDJ1, with 8 bases lining up with TRDD3. No J gene is reported in TCRdb; it was inferred here by comparing the DNA with germline. Germline CDR1 and CDR2: GEAIGNYY and EKD. Trimming at V came to 0 bases and at J to 7 bases, leaving 21 bases not matched to a gene. The CDR3 extends over 19 amino acids. The CDR3 protein is CACDTDQGIRAGDAGKLIF. For the CDR3, the DNA is TGTGCCTGTGACACCGATCAAGGGATACGCGCAGGGGATGCCGGTAAACTCATCTTT.

Remarks on this clone: One base away lies a much larger clone, so this may be a sequencing read error. V gene TRDV1 was called; the J gene was not; the table's D call, TRDD3, has no DNA check behind it. Germline lookup yields CDR1 TSWWSYY and CDR2 QGS. There are 22 residues in the CDR3. The CDR3 loop reads CALGEVSYVLLLGDMYTDKLIF. The CDR3 DNA sequence: TGTGCTCTTGGGGAAGTTTCCTACGTACTCCTACTGGGGGATATGTACACCGATAAGCTCATCTTT.

This clone was observed a few times. Translating this DNA gives a protein that differs at residue 10 from the TCRdb one, which belongs to a much larger clone; a read error is likely, and the protein shown is this translation. The chain is built from TRDV1 and TRDJ1; D not certain. The CDR3 consists of 19 residues. Germline V gene sequence: CDR1 TSWWSYY, CDR2 QGS. Trimming shortened V by 0 bases and J by 1 base, and 21 bases separated the two germline ends. The CDR3 sequence is CALGELGPPREGSTDKLIF. Written as DNA, the CDR3 is TGTGCTCTTGGGGAACTAGGTCCTCCCAGAGAGGGGTCCACCGATAAACTCATCTTT.

Only a few counts were recorded for this clone. TCRdb lists the protein of a much larger clone for this DNA, which differs at residue 12, so this is likely a read error; the protein given here is translated from the DNA itself. The CDR3 coding sequence is TGTGCTCTTGGGCTTAGCCCCACCGCCACCGTCGAACTCATCTTT. Protein product: CALGLSPTATVELIF. This rearrangement joins TRDV1 to TRDJ1; no clear D. As TCRdb names no J gene, one was assigned here on the basis of a DNA match to germline. This CDR3 comprises 15 residues. V lost 5 bases to trimming and J lost 9 bases, with 22 bases between them. Germline V gene sequence: CDR1 TSWWSYY, CDR2 QGS.

The rearrangement uses TRDV2 and TRDJ1; D gene unclear. TCRdb is silent on the J gene; assignment here came from matching the DNA to germline. The CDR3 is 15 amino acids. Trimming removed 3 bases at V and 0 bases at J, with 13 bases between. CDR1 is GEAIGNYY and CDR2 is EKD in the germline V gene. CDR3 sequence: CACDASDPYTDKLIF. CDR3 sequence (DNA): TGTGCCTGTGACGCCAGTGACCCGTACACCGATAAACTCATCTTT.

This clone was counted ten times or more. Additional DNA sequences in this sample encode the identical CDR3. The chain is built from TRDV2 and TRDJ1, with 7 bases fitting TRDD3. The CDR3 covers 17 residues. The junction had 9 bases not matched to a gene; V was cut back by 0 bases and J by 0 bases. Germline V CDR1 and CDR2: GEAIGNYY, EKD. The CDR3 DNA is TGTGCCTGTGACACCGTTCTGGGGGTCGGGTACACCGATAAACTCATCTTT. Translation: CACDTVLGVGYTDKLIF.

This clone occurred many times. V and J are TRDV1 and TRDJ1, with a tentative D call TRDD2 (5 bases). Germline V CDR1 and CDR2: TSWWSYY, QGS. V lost 4 bases and J lost 0, with 9 bases in between. This CDR3 contains 14 residues. CDR3 bases: TGTGCTCTTGGGGCACTTCCGTACACCGATAAACTCATCTTT. This sequence encodes CALGALPYTDKLIF.